The clone carrying this TCR beta chain came up a few times. The junction departs from germline at one end; a sequencing error may be responsible. A single record per CDR3 protein comes from TCRdb applying MiXCR to the RT-PCR reads. Of 650,000 to 800,000 distinct CDR3 sequences detected, about 18% appear once; the ten largest clones hold 11%. This sample is drawn from a study of response to subunit inactivated influenza vaccine. The CDR3 runs to 14 residues. The germline V gene encodes CDR1 SGHRS and CDR2 YFSETQ. This chain uses TRBV5-1 with TRBJ2-3, with D possibly being TRBD1 (7 bases). The TCR sequence derives from a man aged 50 to 60 who received an inactivated influenza vaccine. The sequenced sample was PBMCs from blood, obtained 4 to 6 days after vaccination. CDR3 amino acids: CASSLGGGEDTQYF. The CDR3 DNA follows: TGTGCCAGCAGCTTAGGAGGGGGCGAAGATACGCAGTATTTT.